The following is a T cell receptor beta chain sequence with its context. Its antigen is as yet unknown. This entry belongs to a study of shared clonotypes between healthy human individuals. In the sorted-subset replicate PCRs, roughly 210 ng DNA, roughly 29,000 T cell genomes, was used. Produced via immunoSEQ multiplex PCR; TCRdb's table is partial and in-frame only. The sample holds some 600,000 clones, 90% to 97% seen once. Study-level findings and limits: Even with large depth, rarefaction showed that sorted-subset sequencing was incomplete. The naive CD4 repertoires of several donors were compared, and 5% to 6.5% of clonotypes were shared.

CDR1 and CDR2 from the germline V gene are SGHVS and FNYEAQ. This CDR3 region has 16 residues. V shed 0 bases, J shed 3 bases, and the junction held 3 bases outside the gene matches. The naive CD8 subset, CD45RO-negative cells positively selected for CCR7, excluded terminally differentiated effector memory CD45RA+ cells. Sequenced input: naive CD8+ T cells sorted from blood. The source of this sequence is a woman between 25 and 40 years old in good health. The rearrangement joins TRBV7-6 to TRBJ2-1; TRBD1 aligns across 9 bases. In nucleotides, the CDR3 is TGTGCCAGCAGCTTAGCGGGACAGGGTCTCTACAATGAGCAGTTCTTC. Translated: CASSLAGQGLYNEQFF.